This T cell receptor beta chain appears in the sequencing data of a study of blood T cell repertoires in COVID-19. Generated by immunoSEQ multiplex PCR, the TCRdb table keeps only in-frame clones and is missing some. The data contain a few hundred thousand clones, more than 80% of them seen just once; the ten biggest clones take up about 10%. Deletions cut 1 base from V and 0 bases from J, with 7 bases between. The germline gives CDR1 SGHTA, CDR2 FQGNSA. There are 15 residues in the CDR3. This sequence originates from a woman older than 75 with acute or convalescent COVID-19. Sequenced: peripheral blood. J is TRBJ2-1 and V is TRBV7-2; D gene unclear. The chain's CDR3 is CASSLGISSYNEQFF. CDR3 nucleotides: TGTGCCAGCAGCTTAGGTATTAGCTCCTACAATGAGCAGTTCTTC.